Here is one T cell receptor beta chain with its context. Its antigen is not known. Clones were sequenced by immunoSEQ multiplex PCR, and TCRdb holds only the in-frame ones, with some missing. This repertoire shows 45,000 to 65,000 clones, more than 70% found once; its top ten account for approximately 7%. The sample comes from a study of OX40 agonist ivuxolimab in advanced cancers. Whole-study findings and limits: Certain nonresponding patients likewise had low normalized T-cell clonal expansion. Mean expanded clone counts were higher in CD8+ than CD4+ T cells. At 0.1 to 3.0 mg/kg and by week 6, clonal expansion occurred in CD4+ and CD8+ blood T cells.

Between the trimmed V and J ends, which lost 8 bases and 3 bases, there was a span of 10 bases. The CDR3 loop spans 13 amino acids. Germline V gene sequence: CDR1 MDHEN, CDR2 SYDVKM. The sample was CD4+ or CD8+ T cells sorted from blood, taken in a trial of the OX40 agonist ivuxolimab. This receptor was obtained from an adult with an advanced solid tumor such as melanoma, head and neck, liver or kidney cancer. This sequence joins TRBV28 and TRBJ1-4; D is ambiguous. The CDR3 nucleotides read TGTGCCAGCTGCAGGATAGCTAATGAAAAACTGTTTTTT. Protein product: CASCRIANEKLFF.